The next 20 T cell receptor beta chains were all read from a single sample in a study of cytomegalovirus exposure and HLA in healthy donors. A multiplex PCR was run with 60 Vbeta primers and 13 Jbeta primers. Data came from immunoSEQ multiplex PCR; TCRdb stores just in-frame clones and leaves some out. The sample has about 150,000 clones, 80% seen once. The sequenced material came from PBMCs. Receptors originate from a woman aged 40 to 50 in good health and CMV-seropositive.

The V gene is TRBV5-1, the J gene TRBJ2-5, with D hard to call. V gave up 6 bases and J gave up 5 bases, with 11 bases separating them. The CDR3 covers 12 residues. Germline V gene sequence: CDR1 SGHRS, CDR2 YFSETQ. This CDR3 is CASKRNSETQYF. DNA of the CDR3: TGCGCCAGCAAGCGAAATTCGGAGACCCAGTACTTC.

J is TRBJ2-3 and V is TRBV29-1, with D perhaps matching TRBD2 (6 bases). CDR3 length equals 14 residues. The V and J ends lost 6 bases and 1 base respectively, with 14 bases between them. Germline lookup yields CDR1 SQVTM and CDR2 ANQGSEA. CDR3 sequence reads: CSVFGLKGTDTQYF. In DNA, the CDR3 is TGCAGCGTCTTTGGACTAAAGGGCACAGATACGCAGTATTTT.

CDR3 DNA sequence: TGTGCCAGCAGGGGGACAGGCCTCTTCTACGAGCAGTACTTC. It codes for CASRGTGLFYEQYF. J is TRBJ2-7 and V is TRBV6-5; 8 bases match TRBD1. The V segment lost 6 bases and the J segment 3 bases; nucleotides outside the gene matches: 7. CDR1 MNHEY and CDR2 SVGAGI come from the germline V gene. The CDR3 totals 14 residues.

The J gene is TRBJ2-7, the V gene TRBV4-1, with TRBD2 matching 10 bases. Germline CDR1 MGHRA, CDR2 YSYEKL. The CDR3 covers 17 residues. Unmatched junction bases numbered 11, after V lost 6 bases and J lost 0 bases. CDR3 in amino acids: CASSPGTSAASSYEQYF. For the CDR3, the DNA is TGCGCCAGCAGTCCTGGGACTAGCGCGGCGAGCTCCTACGAGCAGTACTTC.

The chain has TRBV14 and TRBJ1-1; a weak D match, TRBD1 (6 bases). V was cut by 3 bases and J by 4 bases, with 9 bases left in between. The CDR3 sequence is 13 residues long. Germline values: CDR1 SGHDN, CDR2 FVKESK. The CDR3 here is CASSHTGTTEAFF. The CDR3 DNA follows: TGTGCCAGCAGCCATACAGGGACCACTGAAGCTTTCTTT.

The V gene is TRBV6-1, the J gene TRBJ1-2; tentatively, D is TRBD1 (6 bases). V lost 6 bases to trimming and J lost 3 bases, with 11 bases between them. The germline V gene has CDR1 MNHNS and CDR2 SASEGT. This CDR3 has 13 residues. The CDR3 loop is CASSHREDYGYTF. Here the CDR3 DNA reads TGTGCCAGCAGCCACAGGGAAGACTATGGCTACACCTTC.

As DNA, the CDR3 is TGCGCCAGCAGCCAAGATGTCGCTAACCCCAGGGGCGAGCAGTACTTC. Protein product: CASSQDVANPRGEQYF. The chain recombines TRBV4-1 with TRBJ2-7; the D gene is possibly TRBD1 (6 bases). Trimming removed 0 bases from V and 6 bases from J, with 18 bases in between. This CDR3 has 16 residues. Germline loops: CDR1 MGHRA, CDR2 YSYEKL.

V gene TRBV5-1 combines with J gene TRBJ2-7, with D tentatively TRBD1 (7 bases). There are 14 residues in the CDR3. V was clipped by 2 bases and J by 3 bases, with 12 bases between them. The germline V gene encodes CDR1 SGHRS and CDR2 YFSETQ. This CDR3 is CASSLRQGGYEQYF. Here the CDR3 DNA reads TGCGCCAGCAGCTTAAGACAGGGAGGCTACGAGCAGTACTTC.

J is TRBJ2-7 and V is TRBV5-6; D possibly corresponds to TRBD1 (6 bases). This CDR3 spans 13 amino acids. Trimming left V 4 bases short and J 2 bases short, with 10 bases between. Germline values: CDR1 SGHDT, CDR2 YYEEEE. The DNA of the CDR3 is TGTGCCAGCAGCAACGACAGGCCCTACGAGCAGTACTTC. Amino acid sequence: CASSNDRPYEQYF. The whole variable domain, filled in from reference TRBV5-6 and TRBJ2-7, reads DAGVTQSPTHLIKTRGQQVTLRCSPKSGHDTVSWYQQALGQGPQFIFQYYEEEERQRGNFPDRFSGHQFPNYSSELNVNALLLGDSALYLCASSNDRPYEQYFGPGTRLTVT.

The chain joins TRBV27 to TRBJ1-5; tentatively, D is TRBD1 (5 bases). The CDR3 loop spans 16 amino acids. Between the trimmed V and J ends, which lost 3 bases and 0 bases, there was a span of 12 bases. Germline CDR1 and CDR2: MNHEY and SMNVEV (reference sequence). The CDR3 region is CASSFGGGYSNQPQHF. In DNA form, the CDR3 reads TGTGCCAGCAGTTTTGGGGGGGGGTATAGCAATCAGCCCCAGCATTTT.

The CDR3 region is CASSLRLLGRSREQFF. As DNA, the CDR3 is TGTGCCAGCAGCTTGAGGCTACTCGGCCGGAGCCGGGAGCAGTTCTTC. The genes are TRBV5-4 and TRBJ2-1; no definite D call. This CDR3 is built from 16 residues. CDR1 and CDR2 from the germline V gene are SGHNT and YYREEE (reference sequence). V was clipped by 1 base and J by 10 bases, with 21 bases between them.

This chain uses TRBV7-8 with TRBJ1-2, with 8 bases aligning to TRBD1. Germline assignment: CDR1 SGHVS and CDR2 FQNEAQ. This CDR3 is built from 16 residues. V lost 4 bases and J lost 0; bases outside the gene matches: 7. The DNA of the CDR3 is TGTGCCAGCAGCTCCCCCCAGGGGGCGTCTAACTATGGCTACACCTTC. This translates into CASSSPQGASNYGYTF.

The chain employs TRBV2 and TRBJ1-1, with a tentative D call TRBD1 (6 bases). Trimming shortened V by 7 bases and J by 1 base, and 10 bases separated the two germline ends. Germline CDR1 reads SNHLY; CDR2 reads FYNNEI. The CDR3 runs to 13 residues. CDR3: CASTLQGNTEAFF. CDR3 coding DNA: TGTGCCAGCACTTTACAGGGGAACACTGAAGCTTTCTTT.

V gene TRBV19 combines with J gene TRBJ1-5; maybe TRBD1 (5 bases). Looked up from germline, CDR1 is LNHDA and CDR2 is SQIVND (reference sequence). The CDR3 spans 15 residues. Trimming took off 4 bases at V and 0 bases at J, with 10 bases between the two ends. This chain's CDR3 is CASSNVTDSNQPQHF. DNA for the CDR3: TGTGCCAGTAGTAACGTGACAGATAGCAATCAGCCCCAGCATTTT.

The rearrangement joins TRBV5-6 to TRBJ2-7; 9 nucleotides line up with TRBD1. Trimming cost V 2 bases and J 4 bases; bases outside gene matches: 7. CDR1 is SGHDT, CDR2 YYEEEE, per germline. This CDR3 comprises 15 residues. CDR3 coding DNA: TGTGCCAGCAGCTTTGGGGACAGGGAATGGTACGAGCAGTACTTC. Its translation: CASSFGDREWYEQYF.

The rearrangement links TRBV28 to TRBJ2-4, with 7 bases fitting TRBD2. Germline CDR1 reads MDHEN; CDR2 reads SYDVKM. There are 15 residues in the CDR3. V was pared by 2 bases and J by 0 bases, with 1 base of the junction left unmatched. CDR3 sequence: CASSLGGVAKNIQYF. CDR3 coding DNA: TGTGCCAGCAGTTTAGGGGGGGTAGCCAAAAACATTCAGTACTTC.

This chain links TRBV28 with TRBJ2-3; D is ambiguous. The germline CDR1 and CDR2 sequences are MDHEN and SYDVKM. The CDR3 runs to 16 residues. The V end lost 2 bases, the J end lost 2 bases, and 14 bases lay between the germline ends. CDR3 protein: CASSLGYLGTTDTQYF. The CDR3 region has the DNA TGTGCCAGCAGTTTAGGGTACCTAGGTACCACAGATACGCAGTATTTT.

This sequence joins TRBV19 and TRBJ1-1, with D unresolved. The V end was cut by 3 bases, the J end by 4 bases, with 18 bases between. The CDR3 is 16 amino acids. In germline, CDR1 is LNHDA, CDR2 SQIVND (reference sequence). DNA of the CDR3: TGTGCCAGTAGTATTCATAGGTCGAGGGATATCACTGAAGCTTTCTTT. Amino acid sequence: CASSIHRSRDITEAFF.

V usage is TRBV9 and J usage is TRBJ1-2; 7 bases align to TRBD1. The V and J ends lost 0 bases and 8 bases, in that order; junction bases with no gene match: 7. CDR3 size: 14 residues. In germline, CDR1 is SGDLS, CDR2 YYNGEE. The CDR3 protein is CASSVVAGGEGYTF. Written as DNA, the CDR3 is TGTGCCAGCAGCGTAGTGGCAGGGGGTGAAGGCTACACCTTC.

The CDR3 DNA sequence: TGCGCCAGCAGCCCAATCCCGAGTACAGGGGCCGGGGAGCTGTTTTTT. Residues: CASSPIPSTGAGELFF. The rearrangement links TRBV5-1 to TRBJ2-2; TRBD1 aligns across 7 bases. The J segment lost 6 bases and the V segment lost 4 bases, leaving 12 bases of the junction unmatched. CDR1 is SGHRS and CDR2 is YFSETQ in the germline V gene. This CDR3 is 16 amino acids long.